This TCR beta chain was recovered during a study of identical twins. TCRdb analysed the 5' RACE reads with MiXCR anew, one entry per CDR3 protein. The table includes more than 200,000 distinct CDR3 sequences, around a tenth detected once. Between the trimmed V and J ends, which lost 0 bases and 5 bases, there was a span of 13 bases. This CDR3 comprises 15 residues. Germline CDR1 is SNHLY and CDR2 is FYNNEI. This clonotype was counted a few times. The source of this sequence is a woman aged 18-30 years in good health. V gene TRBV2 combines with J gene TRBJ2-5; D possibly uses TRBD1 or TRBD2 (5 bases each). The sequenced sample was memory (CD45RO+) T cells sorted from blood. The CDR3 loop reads CASSEAPRGKETQYF. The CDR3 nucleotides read TGTGCCAGCAGTGAAGCGCCGAGGGGAAAGGAGACCCAGTACTTC. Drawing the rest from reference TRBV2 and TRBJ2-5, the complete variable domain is EPEVTQTPSHQVTQMGQEVILRCVPISNHLYFYWYRQILGQKVEFLVSFYNNEISEKSEIFDDQFSVERPDGSNFTLKIRSTKLEDSAMYFCASSEAPRGKETQYFGPGTRLLVL.